The clone carrying this T cell receptor beta chain was recorded a few times. Full-length variable regions came from constant-region reverse primers plus semi-nested Nested Universal Primer A PCR. MiXCR was run by TCRdb on the 5' RACE reads, yielding one entry per CDR3 protein. The sample includes approximately 23,000 distinct CDR3 sequences, 30% of them seen just once. The CDR3 contains 15 residues. With 5 bases clipped from V and 4 bases from J, the junction kept 5 bases outside the gene matches. From germline, CDR1 is MNHEY and CDR2 SVGAGI. The chain joins TRBV6-5 to TRBJ2-1; TRBD2 matches at 10 bases. The source is a female donor with breast cancer. The sequenced sample consisted of tumor-infiltrating naive CD4+ T cells sorted from the breast tumor. This sample's subset: naive CD4+ T cells, CD4+CD45RA+CD25-. The CDR3 bases are TGTGCCAGCAGTCTTATGACTAGCGGGTACAATGAGCAGTTCTTC. Its protein product is CASSLMTSGYNEQFF.